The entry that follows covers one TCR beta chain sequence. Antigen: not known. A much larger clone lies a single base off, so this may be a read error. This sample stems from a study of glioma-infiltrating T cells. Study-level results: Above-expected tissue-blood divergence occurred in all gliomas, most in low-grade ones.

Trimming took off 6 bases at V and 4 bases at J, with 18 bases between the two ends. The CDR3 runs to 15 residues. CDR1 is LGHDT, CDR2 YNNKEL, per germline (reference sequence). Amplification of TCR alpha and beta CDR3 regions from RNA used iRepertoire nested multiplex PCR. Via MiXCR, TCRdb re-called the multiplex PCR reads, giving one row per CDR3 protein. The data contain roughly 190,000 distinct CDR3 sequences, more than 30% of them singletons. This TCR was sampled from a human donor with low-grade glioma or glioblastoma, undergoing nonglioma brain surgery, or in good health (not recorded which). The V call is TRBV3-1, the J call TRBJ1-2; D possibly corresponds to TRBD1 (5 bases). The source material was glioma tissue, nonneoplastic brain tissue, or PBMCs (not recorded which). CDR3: CASSQQVHPGYGYTF. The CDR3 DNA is TGTGCCAGCAGTCAACAGGTCCACCCCGGCTATGGCTACACCTTC.